Listed below are T cell receptor beta chains from one sample, sequenced in a study of blood T cell repertoires in COVID-19. The repertoire was sequenced with immunoSEQ multiplex PCR; TCRdb's copy has only in-frame clones and lacks some. The data contain around 220,000 clones, approximately 90% of them singletons. Sequenced: PBMCs or T cells enriched from blood (not recorded which). The receptors originated from a woman in her twenties or thirties with acute COVID-19. Both conserved end residues are trimmed from each CDR3.

v_call	cdr3_aa
TRBV11-2	ASTFSGVTEAF
TRBV9	ASSVDRGQETQY
TRBV12-3/TRBV12-4	ASSVVPGQGAF
TRBV30	AWREGPYEQY
TRBV12-3/TRBV12-4	ASSFLDADEQF
TRBV6-1	ASSEQVYSNQPQH
TRBV2	ASIEDSSSTDTQY
TRBV25-1	ASGLPHRGTNEKLF
TRBV7-9	ASSSLAGVMYNEQF
TRBV20-1	SAHQGGEQY
TRBV2	ASSEASGGAEQETQY
TRBV7-6	ASSLLADSEQY
TRBV6-5	ASSPTGANTEAF
TRBV19	ASMRNNEQF
TRBV5-8	ASSSTSGSYTGELF
TRBV19	ASSIEPRDTQY